This T cell receptor (beta chain) is drawn from a study of cytomegalovirus exposure and HLA in healthy donors. PCR involved 60 Vbeta and 13 Jbeta primers. The repertoire was sequenced with immunoSEQ multiplex PCR; TCRdb's copy has only in-frame clones and lacks some. The sample carries tens of thousands of clones, nearly 85% recorded once. Study observations and caveats: It was shown in a later analysis that HLA-associated TCR beta chains were more clonally expanded than other, equally common chains. Around 160 TCR beta chains were listed as cytomegalovirus-associated.

Note on this clone: Antigen specificity is unknown.

The CDR3 is 13 amino acids. V dropped 4 bases and J dropped 5 bases, with 12 bases sitting between them. The V gene's germline CDR1 is SEHNR and CDR2 FQNEAQ (reference sequence). The sequenced sample consisted of PBMCs. V gene TRBV7-9 combines with J gene TRBJ2-7, with D unresolved. The receptor's source is a young man in good health and CMV-seronegative. CDR3 bases: TGTGCCAGCAGCTCCAACACATTTCACGAGCAGTACTTC. Encoded protein: CASSSNTFHEQYF.